Listed below are T cell receptor beta chains from one sample, sequenced in a study of breast tumors, draining lymph nodes, adjacent tissues. TCRdb processed the multiplex PCR reads anew with MiXCR; each CDR3 protein has one entry. The table lists over 10,000 distinct CDR3 sequences, 60% to 75% of them singletons. Sequencing input: tumor-adjacent breast tissue. The source of these receptors is a female donor with breast cancer. Some clones in this sample may be carry-over from other donors' samples. Both conserved end residues are part of each CDR3. Fields, in order: D gene, J gene, clone size, V gene, CDR3 DNA, CDR3 protein. A D gene is named only where the DNA matches it firmly. Expanded clones are given a class, and other clones once, few, many or no size at all.

>TRBD2|TRBJ2-3|many|TRBV5-1
TGCGCCAGCAGCTTGACTAGCGGGAGACAAGATACGCAGTATTTT
CASSLTSGRQDTQYF
>TRBD1|TRBJ2-1|few|TRBV12-3/TRBV12-4
TGTGCCAGCAGCTGGACAGGGGCCCGACCCTACAATGAGCAGTTCTTC
CASSWTGARPYNEQFF
>NA|TRBJ2-1|medium-sized|TRBV15
TGTGCCACCAGCAGAGGGCGAGGGGATTACAATGAGCAGTTCTTC
CATSRGRGDYNEQFF
>TRBD1|TRBJ2-7|NA|TRBV29-1
TGCAGCGCCGCCCCGGGACAGGGGGCTGGAGAGCAGTACTTC
CSAAPGQGAGEQYF
>NA|TRBJ2-7|NA|TRBV11-2
TGTGCCAGCAGATTAGGTGCACCCTACGAGCAGTACTTC
CASRLGAPYEQYF
>NA|TRBJ1-4|NA|TRBV6-1
TGTGCCAGCAGGGGTGCTAATGAAAAACTGTTTTTT
CASRGANEKLFF
>NA|TRBJ1-4|NA|TRBV7-9
TGTGCCAGCAGCCCCGGGGCACCGGGGGAATCGAATGAAAAACTGTTTTTT
CASSPGAPGESNEKLFF
>TRBD2|TRBJ2-7|NA|TRBV5-1
TGCGCCAGCAGCTTGGCAGTGACTAGCGGCTACGAGCAGTACTTC
CASSLAVTSGYEQYF
>TRBD2|TRBJ2-5|many|TRBV6-1
TGTGCCAGCAGTGAATCGATCCCCTCGCTAGCGGGAGGGAAGGAGACCCAGTACTTC
CASSESIPSLAGGKETQYF
>TRBD2|TRBJ2-1|NA|TRBV29-1
TGCAGCGTTATTAAGCGGGAGACACACAATGAGCAGTTCTTC
CSVIKRETHNEQFF
>NA|TRBJ2-1|NA|TRBV12-3/TRBV12-4
TGTGCCAGCAGAGCCCCGGGACTCCTCCCCTACAATGAGCAGTTCTTC
CASRAPGLLPYNEQFF
>NA|TRBJ2-3|NA|TRBV20-1
TGCAGTGCTAGAGCGCTCGGGATACACGCAGATACGCAGTATTTT
CSARALGIHADTQYF
>NA|TRBJ1-6|many|TRBV12-3/TRBV12-4
TGTGCCAGCAGTCCGGATCGCGGGGTAAATTCACCCCTCCACTTT
CASSPDRGVNSPLHF
>TRBD2|TRBJ2-3|many|TRBV9
TGTGCCAGCAGCCTAGCGGGACCTGCCCTTCCCGGCACAGATACGCAGTATTTT
CASSLAGPALPGTDTQYF
>NA|TRBJ2-3|once|TRBV18
TGTGCCAGCTCACCAAGGGGGGGACGCGGCACAGATACGCAGTATTTT
CASSPRGGRGTDTQYF
>NA|TRBJ1-2|once|TRBV14
TGTGCCAGCAGCATGGGGAGGTATGGCTACACCTTC
CASSMGRYGYTF
>TRBD1|TRBJ2-7|NA|TRBV12-3/TRBV12-4
TGTGCCAGCACCCTGGGGGACAGGGATTCCTACGAGCAGTACTTC
CASTLGDRDSYEQYF
>TRBD2|TRBJ2-3|NA|TRBV29-1
TGCAGCGCCCCCTTACCCGGACTAGCGAGCACAGATACGCAGTATTTT
CSAPLPGLASTDTQYF
>TRBD2|TRBJ2-1|NA|TRBV19
TGTGCCAGTAGTGAATCGGGACTAACTCCCAACAATGAGCAGTTCTTC
CASSESGLTPNNEQFF
>TRBD1|TRBJ1-2|NA|TRBV28
TGTGCCAGCAGTTCAGGGGGCGTATACTATGGCTACACCTTC
CASSSGGVYYGYTF
>TRBD2|TRBJ2-1|many|TRBV18
TGTGCCAGCTCACCCGGGACTAGGAATGATGAGCAGTTCTTC
CASSPGTRNDEQFF
>TRBD1|TRBJ1-6|once|TRBV2
TGTGCTAGCAGCTACGAACAGGGGATCAATAATTCACCCCTCCACTTT
CASSYEQGINNSPLHF
>NA|TRBJ2-7|NA|TRBV7-2
TGTGCCAGCAGCTTCCTTGGGGCGGGGCAGTACTTC
CASSFLGAGQYF
>NA|TRBJ2-3|NA|TRBV4-2
TGTGCCAGCAGCCAAGAGGCGAGGGACCAAAGCGGACACACAGATACGCAGTATTTT
CASSQEARDQSGHTDTQYF
>TRBD2|TRBJ2-1|NA|TRBV20-1
TGCAGTGCAGCGCTAGCGGGAGGTCTGAATGAGCAGTTCTTC
CSAALAGGLNEQFF
>TRBD2|TRBJ2-5|NA|TRBV7-7
TGTGCTAGCAGCTTAAGTCCACTAGCGGGAGTTGAGACCCAGTACTTC
CASSLSPLAGVETQYF
>TRBD1|TRBJ1-3|many|TRBV28
TGTGCCAGCAGTTTATTCGGGACAGGGATAGGTGGAAACACCATATATTTT
CASSLFGTGIGGNTIYF
>TRBD2|TRBJ2-1|NA|TRBV3-1
TGTGCCAGCAGCCAAGGCCCGGGTCTAGCGGGGGACAATGAGCAGTTCTTC
CASSQGPGLAGDNEQFF
>NA|TRBJ1-6|large|TRBV29-1
TGCAGCGGGAGCGGGACGGCATATAATTCACCCCTCCACTTT
CSGSGTAYNSPLHF
>TRBD1|TRBJ2-7|NA|TRBV11-1
TGTGCCAGCAGCCGAGGTGTGGGACAGGGATGGGAGCAGTACTTC
CASSRGVGQGWEQYF
>TRBD2|TRBJ2-5|NA|TRBV12-5
TGTGCTAGTGGTCCGGGGACTAGCGGGAGGGCCCTCCGGGAGACCCAGTACTTC
CASGPGTSGRALRETQYF
>NA|TRBJ2-3|NA|TRBV12-3/TRBV12-4
TGTGCCAGCAGCCGGGCTGGGGATACGCAGTATTTT
CASSRAGDTQYF
>TRBD1|TRBJ2-7|few|TRBV4-1
TGCGCCGTTAACAGGGGGCCCTACGAGCAGTACTTC
CAVNRGPYEQYF
>NA|TRBJ2-1|NA|TRBV15
TGTGCCACCAGCAGCGGGAGTTGGAATGAGCAGTTCTTC
CATSSGSWNEQFF
>NA|TRBJ1-2|NA|TRBV4-1
TGCGCCAGCAGCCAAGCGGAGGACCCTAACTATGGCTACACCTTC
CASSQAEDPNYGYTF
>TRBD2|TRBJ2-1|NA|TRBV20-1
TGCAGTGCTAGTGCGGAGGAACGGGAGGAACGGGCCGAGCAGTTCTTC
CSASAEEREERAEQFF
>TRBD2|TRBJ2-7|NA|TRBV2
TGTGCCAGCAGTGAAGCGGGGGCAGCGGGAGGTTCAGACGAGCAGTACTTC
CASSEAGAAGGSDEQYF
>TRBD2|TRBJ2-1|many|TRBV6-5
TGTGCCAGCAGTCCCGAATTTCGACTAGCTGCTGAGCAGTTCTTC
CASSPEFRLAAEQFF
>TRBD1|TRBJ1-2|NA|TRBV19
TGTGCCAGTAGTATAGATCTCTCCCCGACAGGGGCGGATGGCTACACCTTC
CASSIDLSPTGADGYTF
>NA|TRBJ2-7|NA|TRBV29-1
TGCAGCGTTGTCCCAGGACTTAACACCTACGAGCAGTACTTC
CSVVPGLNTYEQYF
>NA|TRBJ2-3|NA|TRBV30
TGTGCCTGGAGTGTCGGGGTAGATACGCAGTATTTT
CAWSVGVDTQYF
>NA|TRBJ2-7|NA|TRBV12-3/TRBV12-4
TGTGCCAGCAGTTTAAAAGGTGTCTACGAGCAGTACTTC
CASSLKGVYEQYF
>NA|TRBJ2-7|once|TRBV6-1
TGTGCCAGCAGTTGGGGATTCTGGAACGAGCAGTACTTC
CASSWGFWNEQYF
>TRBD1|TRBJ2-5|NA|TRBV7-9
TGTGCCAGCAGCCCTGGGACAGGGCTCGAGACCCAGTACTTC
CASSPGTGLETQYF
>NA|TRBJ2-7|NA|TRBV20-1
TGCAGTGCTAGGGCCGCGGACGAGCAGTACTTC
CSARAADEQYF
>NA|TRBJ1-2|NA|TRBV4-3
TGCGCCAGCAGCCAAGGCACAGACAGGAGTAACTATGGCTACACCTTC
CASSQGTDRSNYGYTF
>NA|TRBJ2-7|NA|TRBV18
TGTGCCAGCTCACCTCGCCCCGGGGACGAGCAGTACTTC
CASSPRPGDEQYF
>TRBD1|TRBJ2-7|NA|TRBV7-2
TGTGCCAGCAGTCCGACAGGGGGCCACGAGCAGTACTTC
CASSPTGGHEQYF
>TRBD1|TRBJ1-5|NA|TRBV6-1
TGTGCCAGCAGTGACTGGACAGGACTCAATCAGCCCCAGCATTTT
CASSDWTGLNQPQHF
>NA|TRBJ2-1|few|TRBV19
TGTGCCAGTAGTAATGGGTACAATGAGCAGTTCTTC
CASSNGYNEQFF
>NA|TRBJ2-7|NA|TRBV6-6
TGTGCCAGCAGCCCCGGAGGGCCTTCCTACGAGCAGTACTTC
CASSPGGPSYEQYF
>NA|TRBJ2-5|NA|TRBV7-2
TGTGCCAGCAGCTTAGGGGCTCGGGAAGAGACCCAGTACTTC
CASSLGAREETQYF